This record looks at one T cell receptor (beta chain) sequence and its context. As yet, its antigen is unknown. J was trimmed by 8 bases and V by 0 bases; bases with no gene match: 9. The germline gives CDR1 SGHNT, CDR2 YYREEE (reference sequence). The CDR3 is 17 residues long. Investigators reverse transcribed all isolated RNA, so they sequenced expressed TCRB transcripts. The data were produced by immunoSEQ multiplex PCR, yet TCRdb's version contains in-frame clones alone and is incomplete. In the table there are roughly 340,000 clones, around 12% of which are singletons. This sample is drawn from a study of beta chain features in type 1 diabetes. General study findings and limits: Across all four CD4+ subsets, people with type 1 diabetes showed modestly shorter TCRB CDR3s. The study left unresolved whether HLA type influences TCRB rearrangement.

The sequence was collected from a woman aged 18-30 years with type 1 diabetes. The sequenced material came from naive CD4+ T cells from blood. The chain links TRBV5-4 to TRBJ2-1, with 12 bases identical to TRBD2. The CDR3 is CASSLDLWTSGKDEQFF. The CDR3 DNA reads as TGTGCCAGCAGCTTGGATCTTTGGACTAGCGGGAAGGATGAGCAGTTCTTC.